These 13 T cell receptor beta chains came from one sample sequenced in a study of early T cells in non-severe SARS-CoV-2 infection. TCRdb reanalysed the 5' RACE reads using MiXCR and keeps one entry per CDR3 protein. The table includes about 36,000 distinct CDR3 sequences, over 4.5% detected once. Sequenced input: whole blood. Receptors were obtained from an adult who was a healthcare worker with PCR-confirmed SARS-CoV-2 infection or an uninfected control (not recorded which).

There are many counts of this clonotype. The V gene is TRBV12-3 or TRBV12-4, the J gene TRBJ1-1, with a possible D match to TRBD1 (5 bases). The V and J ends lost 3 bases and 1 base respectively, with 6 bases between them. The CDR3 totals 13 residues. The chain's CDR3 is CASSLRGNTEAFF. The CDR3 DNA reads TGTGCCAGCAGTTTGAGGGGGAACACTGAAGCTTTCTTT.

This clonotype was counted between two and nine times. DNA of the CDR3: TGTGCCAGCAGTTTAGCTCGGGGCGGGGGGCACAGGGACCAAGAGACCCAGTACTTC. It yields the protein CASSLARGGGHRDQETQYF. This sequence joins TRBV12-3 or TRBV12-4 and TRBJ2-5; 8 positions agree with TRBD2. V was pared by 0 bases and J by 0 bases, with 12 bases of the junction left unmatched. The CDR3 spans 19 residues.

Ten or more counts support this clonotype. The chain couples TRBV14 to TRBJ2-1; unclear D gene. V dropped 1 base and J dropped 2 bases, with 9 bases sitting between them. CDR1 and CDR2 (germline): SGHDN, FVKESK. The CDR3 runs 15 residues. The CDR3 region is CASSQAQGTYNEQFF. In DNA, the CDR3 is TGTGCCAGCAGCCAAGCCCAAGGGACCTACAATGAGCAGTTCTTC.

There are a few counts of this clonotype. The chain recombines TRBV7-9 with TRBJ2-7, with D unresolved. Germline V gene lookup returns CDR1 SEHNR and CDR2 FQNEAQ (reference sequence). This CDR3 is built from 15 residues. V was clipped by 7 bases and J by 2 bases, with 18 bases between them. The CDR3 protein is CASTNWPSDPYEQYF. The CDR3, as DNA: TGTGCCAGCACCAACTGGCCCAGCGACCCCTACGAGCAGTACTTC.

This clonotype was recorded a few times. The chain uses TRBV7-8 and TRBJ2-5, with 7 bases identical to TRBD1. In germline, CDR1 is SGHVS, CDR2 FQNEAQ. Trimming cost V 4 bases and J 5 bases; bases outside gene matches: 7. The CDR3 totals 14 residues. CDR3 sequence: CASSYTGARETQYF. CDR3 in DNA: TGTGCCAGCAGCTATACAGGGGCCCGCGAGACCCAGTACTTC.

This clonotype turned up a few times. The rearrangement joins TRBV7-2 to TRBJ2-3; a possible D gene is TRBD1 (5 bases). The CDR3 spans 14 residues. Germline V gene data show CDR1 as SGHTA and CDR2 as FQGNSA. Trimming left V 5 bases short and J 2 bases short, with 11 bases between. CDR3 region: CASSRQFFTDTQYF. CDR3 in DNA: TGTGCCAGCAGCCGACAGTTTTTCACAGATACGCAGTATTTT.

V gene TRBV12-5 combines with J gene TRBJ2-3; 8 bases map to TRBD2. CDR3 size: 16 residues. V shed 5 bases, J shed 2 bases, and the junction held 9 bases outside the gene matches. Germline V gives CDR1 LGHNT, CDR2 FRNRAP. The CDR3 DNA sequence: TGTGCTAGTGGTCCCTTAGCGGGGCCTTACACAGATACGCAGTATTTT. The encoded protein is CASGPLAGPYTDTQYF. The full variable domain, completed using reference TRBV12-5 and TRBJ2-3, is DARVTQTPRHKVTEMGQEVTMRCQPILGHNTVFWYRQTMMQGLELLAYFRNRAPLDDSGMPKDRFSAEMPDATLATLKIQPSEPRDSAVYFCASGPLAGPYTDTQYFGPGTRLTVL.

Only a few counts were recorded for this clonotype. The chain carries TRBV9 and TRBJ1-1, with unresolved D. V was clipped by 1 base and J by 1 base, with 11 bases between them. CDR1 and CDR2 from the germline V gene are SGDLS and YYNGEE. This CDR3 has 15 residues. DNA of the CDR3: TGTGCCAGCAGCGTAATTCCAGAAGAGAACACTGAAGCTTTCTTT. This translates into CASSVIPEENTEAFF.

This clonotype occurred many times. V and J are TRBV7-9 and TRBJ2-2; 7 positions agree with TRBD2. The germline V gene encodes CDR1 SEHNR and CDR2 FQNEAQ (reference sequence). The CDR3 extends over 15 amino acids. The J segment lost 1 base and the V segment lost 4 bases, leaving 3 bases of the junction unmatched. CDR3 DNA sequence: TGTGCCAGCAGCTCACTAGCGCGGAACACCGGGGAGCTGTTTTTT. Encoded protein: CASSSLARNTGELFF.

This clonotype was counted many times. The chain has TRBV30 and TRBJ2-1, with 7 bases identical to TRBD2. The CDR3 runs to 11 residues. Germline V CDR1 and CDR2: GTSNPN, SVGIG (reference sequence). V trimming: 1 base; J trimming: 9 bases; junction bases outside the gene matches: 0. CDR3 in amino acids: CAWSGGGEQFF. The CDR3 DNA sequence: TGTGCCTGGAGTGGGGGGGGTGAGCAGTTCTTC.

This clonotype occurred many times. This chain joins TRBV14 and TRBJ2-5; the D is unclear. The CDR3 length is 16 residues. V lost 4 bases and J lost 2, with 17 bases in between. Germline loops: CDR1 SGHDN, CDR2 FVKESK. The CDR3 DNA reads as TGTGCCAGCAGCCTGGGAACAGCAACAAAACAAGAGACCCAGTACTTC. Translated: CASSLGTATKQETQYF.

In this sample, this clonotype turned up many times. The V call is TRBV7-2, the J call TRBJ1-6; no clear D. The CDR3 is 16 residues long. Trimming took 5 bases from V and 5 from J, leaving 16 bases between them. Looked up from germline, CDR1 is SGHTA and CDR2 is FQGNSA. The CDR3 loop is CASSTQPGPNNSPLHF. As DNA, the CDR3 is TGTGCCAGCAGCACCCAGCCGGGCCCAAATAATTCACCCCTCCACTTT.

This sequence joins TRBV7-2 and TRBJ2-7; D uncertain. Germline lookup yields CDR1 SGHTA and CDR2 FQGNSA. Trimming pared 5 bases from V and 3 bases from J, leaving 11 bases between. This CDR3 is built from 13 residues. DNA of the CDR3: TGTGCCAGCAGCAAGGACCCCGTCTACGAGCAGTACTTC. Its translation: CASSKDPVYEQYF.